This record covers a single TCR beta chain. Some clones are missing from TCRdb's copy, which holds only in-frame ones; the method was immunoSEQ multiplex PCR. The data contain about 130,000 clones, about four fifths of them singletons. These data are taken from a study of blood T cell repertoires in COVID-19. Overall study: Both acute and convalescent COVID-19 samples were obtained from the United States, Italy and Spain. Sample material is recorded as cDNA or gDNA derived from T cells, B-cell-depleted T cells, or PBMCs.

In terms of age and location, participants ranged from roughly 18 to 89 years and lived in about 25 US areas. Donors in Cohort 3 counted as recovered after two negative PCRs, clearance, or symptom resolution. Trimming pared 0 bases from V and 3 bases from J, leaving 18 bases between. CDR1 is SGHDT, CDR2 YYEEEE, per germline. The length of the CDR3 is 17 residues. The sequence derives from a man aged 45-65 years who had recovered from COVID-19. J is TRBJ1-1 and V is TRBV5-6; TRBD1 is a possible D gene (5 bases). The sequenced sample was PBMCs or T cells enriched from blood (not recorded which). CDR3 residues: CASSLVSWEGIDTEAFF. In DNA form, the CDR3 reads TGTGCCAGCAGCTTGGTGAGTTGGGAGGGGATTGACACTGAAGCTTTCTTT.